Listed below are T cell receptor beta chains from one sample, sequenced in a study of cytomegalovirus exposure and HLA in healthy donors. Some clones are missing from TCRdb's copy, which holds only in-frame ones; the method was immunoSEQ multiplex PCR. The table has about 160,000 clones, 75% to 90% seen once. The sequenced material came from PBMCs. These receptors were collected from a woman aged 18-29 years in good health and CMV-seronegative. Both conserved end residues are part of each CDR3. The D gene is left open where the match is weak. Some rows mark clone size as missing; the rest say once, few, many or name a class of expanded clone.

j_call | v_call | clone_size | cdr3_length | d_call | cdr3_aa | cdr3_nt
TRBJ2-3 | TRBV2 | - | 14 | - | CASRRGLDTDTQYF | TGTGCCAGCAGACGAGGACTGGACACAGATACGCAGTATTTT
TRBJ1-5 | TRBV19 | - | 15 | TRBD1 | CASSILGQGGQPQHF | TGTGCCAGTAGTATCCTGGGACAGGGAGGACAGCCCCAGCATTTT
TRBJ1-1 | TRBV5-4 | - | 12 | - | CASSLVGGEAFF | TGTGCCAGCAGCTTGGTGGGGGGGGAAGCTTTCTTT
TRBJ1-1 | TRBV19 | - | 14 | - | CASTLDRQNTEAFF | TGTGCCAGTACCTTAGACAGACAGAACACTGAAGCTTTCTTT
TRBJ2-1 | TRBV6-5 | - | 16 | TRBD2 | CASSYSTSGSRNEQFF | TGTGCCAGCAGTTACTCAACTAGCGGGAGCAGGAATGAGCAGTTCTTC
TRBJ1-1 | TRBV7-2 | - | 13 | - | CASRRTANTEAFF | TGTGCCAGCAGGAGGACAGCGAACACTGAAGCTTTCTTT
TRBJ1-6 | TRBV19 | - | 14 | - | CASTQRGGNSPLHF | TGTGCCAGTACCCAGAGGGGGGGAAATTCACCCCTCCACTTT
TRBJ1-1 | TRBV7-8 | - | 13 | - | CASSLTWNTEAFF | TGTGCCAGCAGCTTAACTTGGAACACTGAAGCTTTCTTT
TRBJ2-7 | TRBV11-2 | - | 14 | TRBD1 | CASSLSDRVYEQYF | TGTGCCAGCAGCCTCTCAGACAGGGTCTACGAGCAGTACTTC
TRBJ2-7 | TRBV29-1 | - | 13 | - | CSVEAASSYEQYF | TGCAGCGTTGAAGCGGCTAGCTCCTACGAGCAGTACTTC
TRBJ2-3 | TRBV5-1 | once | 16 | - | CASSLLPGKVADTQYF | TGCGCCAGCAGCTTGCTCCCAGGGAAGGTCGCAGATACGCAGTATTTT
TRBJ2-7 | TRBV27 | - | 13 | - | CASSSQGPYEQYF | TGTGCCAGCAGTTCTCAGGGTCCCTACGAGCAGTACTTC
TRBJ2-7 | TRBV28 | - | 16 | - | CASSQPFRSGLYEQYF | TGTGCCAGCAGCCAACCCTTCAGAAGCGGTCTCTACGAGCAGTACTTC
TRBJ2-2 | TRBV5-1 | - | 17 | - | CASSSLAGAPNTGELFF | TGCGCCAGCAGCTCACTTGCAGGGGCACCGAACACCGGGGAGCTGTTTTTT
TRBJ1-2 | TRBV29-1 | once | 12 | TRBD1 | CSVGGQGNGYTF | TGCAGCGTGGGGGGACAGGGAAATGGCTACACCTTC
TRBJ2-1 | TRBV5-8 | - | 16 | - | CASSSPTSGSYNEQFF | TGTGCCAGCAGCTCCCCTACTTCCGGGTCCTACAATGAGCAGTTCTTC
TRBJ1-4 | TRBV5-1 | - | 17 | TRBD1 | CASSLGQGIISNEKLFF | TGCGCCAGCAGCTTGGGACAGGGAATCATATCTAATGAAAAACTGTTTTTT
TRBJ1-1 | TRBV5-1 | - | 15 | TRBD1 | CASSPLGTGQIEAFF | TGCGCCAGCAGCCCCCTGGGGACAGGGCAAATTGAAGCTTTCTTT
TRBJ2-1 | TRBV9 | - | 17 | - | CASSVEASPTGSNEQFF | TGTGCCAGCAGCGTAGAGGCTAGCCCAACGGGTAGCAATGAGCAGTTCTTC
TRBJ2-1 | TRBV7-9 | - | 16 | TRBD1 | CASSPSTGGEYNEQFF | TGTGCCAGCAGCCCCTCGACAGGGGGCGAGTACAATGAGCAGTTCTTC
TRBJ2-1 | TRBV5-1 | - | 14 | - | CASSLATGYNEQFF | TGCGCCAGCAGCTTGGCCACGGGTTACAATGAGCAGTTCTTC
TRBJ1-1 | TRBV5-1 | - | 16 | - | CASSVGIQGWNTEAFF | TGCGCCAGCAGCGTTGGAATACAGGGTTGGAACACTGAAGCTTTCTTT
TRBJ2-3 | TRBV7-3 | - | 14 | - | CASSLNSYTDTQYF | TGTGCCAGCAGCTTAAACAGTTACACAGATACGCAGTATTTT
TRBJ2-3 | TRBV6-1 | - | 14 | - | CASSELGEADTQYF | TGTGCCAGCAGTGAACTCGGGGAAGCAGATACGCAGTATTTT
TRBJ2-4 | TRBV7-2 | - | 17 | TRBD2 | CASSPSGVGLAKNIQYF | TGTGCCAGCAGCCCTAGCGGAGTGGGACTAGCCAAAAACATTCAGTACTTC
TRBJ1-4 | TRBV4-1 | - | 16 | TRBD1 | CASSQGQGATNEKLFF | TGCGCCAGCAGCCAAGGACAGGGAGCAACTAATGAAAAACTGTTTTTT
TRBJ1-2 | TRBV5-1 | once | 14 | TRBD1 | CASSLGQGVYGYTF | TGCGCCAGCAGCTTGGGACAGGGGGTGTATGGCTACACCTTC
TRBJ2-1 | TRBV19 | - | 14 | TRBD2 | CASKTGGGYNEQFF | TGTGCCAGTAAAACTGGCGGGGGATACAATGAGCAGTTCTTC
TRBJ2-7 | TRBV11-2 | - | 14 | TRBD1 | CASSFTTGAYEQYF | TGTGCCAGCAGCTTTACGACAGGGGCCTACGAGCAGTACTTC
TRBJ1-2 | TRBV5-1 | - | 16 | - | CASSINLWASGYGYTF | TGCGCCAGCAGCATCAACCTGTGGGCCTCCGGCTATGGCTACACCTTC
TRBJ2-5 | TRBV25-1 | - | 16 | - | CASSATPFWPQETQYF | TGTGCCAGCAGTGCCACCCCCTTTTGGCCCCAAGAGACCCAGTACTTC
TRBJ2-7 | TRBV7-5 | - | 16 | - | CVRSLGPGPSSYEQYF | TGTGTCAGAAGCTTAGGCCCGGGTCCCAGCTCCTACGAGCAGTACTTC
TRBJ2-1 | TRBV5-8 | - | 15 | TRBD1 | CASSLGTGPYNEQFF | TGTGCCAGCAGCTTGGGGACAGGGCCCTACAATGAGCAGTTCTTC
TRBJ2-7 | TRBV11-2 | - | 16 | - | CASSSTGQGGGNEQYF | TGTGCCAGCAGCTCTACCGGACAGGGAGGGGGCAACGAGCAGTACTTC
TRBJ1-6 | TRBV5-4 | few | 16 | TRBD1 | CASSTQGESYNSPLHF | TGTGCCAGCAGCACGCAGGGGGAATCCTATAATTCACCCCTCCACTTT
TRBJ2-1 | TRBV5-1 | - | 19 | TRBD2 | CASSSGLATSGGYNNEQFF | TGCGCCAGCAGCTCGGGACTAGCGACCAGTGGAGGGTATAACAATGAGCAGTTCTTC
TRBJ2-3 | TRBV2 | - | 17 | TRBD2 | CASSATSGGPPTDTQYF | TGTGCCAGCAGTGCGACTAGCGGGGGGCCGCCAACTGATACGCAGTATTTT
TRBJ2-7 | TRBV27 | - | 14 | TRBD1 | CASREGQDSYEQYF | TGTGCCAGCAGGGAGGGACAGGACTCCTACGAGCAGTACTTC
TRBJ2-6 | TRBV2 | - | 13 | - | CASSETRTNVLTF | TGTGCCAGCAGTGAGACTAGAACCAACGTCCTGACTTTC
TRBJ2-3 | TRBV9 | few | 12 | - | CASSGHTDTQYF | TGTGCCAGCAGCGGACACACAGATACGCAGTATTTT
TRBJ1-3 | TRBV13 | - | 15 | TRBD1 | CASSSSTGAGNTIYF | TGTGCCAGCAGCTCCTCGACAGGGGCGGGAAACACCATATATTTT
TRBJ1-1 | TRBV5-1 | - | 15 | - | CASSLYPGSDTEAFF | TGCGCCAGCAGCTTGTACCCCGGGAGCGACACTGAAGCTTTCTTT
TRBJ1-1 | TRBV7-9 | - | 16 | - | CSSSLGEDSLHTEAFF | TGTTCCAGCAGCCTAGGAGAAGACAGCCTACACACTGAAGCTTTCTTT
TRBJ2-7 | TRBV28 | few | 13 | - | CASSDRYRHEQYF | TGTGCCAGCAGTGACAGGTACCGCCACGAGCAGTACTTC
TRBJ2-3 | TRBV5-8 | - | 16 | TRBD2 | CASSLGASGHTDTQYF | TGTGCCAGCAGCTTGGGAGCTAGCGGGCACACAGATACGCAGTATTTT